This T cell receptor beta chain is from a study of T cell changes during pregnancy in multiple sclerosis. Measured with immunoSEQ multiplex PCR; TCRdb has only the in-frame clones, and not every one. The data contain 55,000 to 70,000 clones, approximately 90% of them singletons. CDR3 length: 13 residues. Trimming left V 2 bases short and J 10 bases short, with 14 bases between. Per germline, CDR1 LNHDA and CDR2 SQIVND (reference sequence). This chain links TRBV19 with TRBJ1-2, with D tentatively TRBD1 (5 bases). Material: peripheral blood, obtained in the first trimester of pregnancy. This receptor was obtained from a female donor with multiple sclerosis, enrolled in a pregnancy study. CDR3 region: CASSIRDRGDYTF. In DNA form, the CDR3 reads TGTGCCAGTAGTATAAGAGACAGAGGAGACTACACCTTC.